These 18 T cell receptor beta chains originate from one sample sequenced in a study of early T cells in non-severe SARS-CoV-2 infection (dated by TCRdb to 2020 to 2022). Library preparation employed 5' RACE. The sample was run on a NextSeq 500. The public reads were reprocessed in TCRdb via fastp at Q25 and MiXCR, keeping in-frame beta chains. Rows with one shared CDR3 protein collapse into an entry with the most common genes and DNA. A total of 30,000 to 40,000 distinct CDR3 sequences appear in this sample, approximately 9.2% of them only once. Approximately 13% of the sample comes from the top ten. Sequencing was done on a sample of whole blood. The receptors originated from an adult who was a healthcare worker with PCR-confirmed SARS-CoV-2 infection or an uninfected control (not recorded which).

This clonotype was detected a few times. The rearrangement joins TRBV25-1 to TRBJ2-7; 10 bases match TRBD2. The V gene's germline CDR1 is MGHDK and CDR2 SYGVNS. The CDR3 extends over 16 amino acids. With V trimmed by 6 bases and J by 1 base, 9 bases remained unmatched. The CDR3 sequence is CASSSPRTSGSYEQYF. The CDR3 nucleotides are TGTGCCAGCAGCTCCCCCCGGACTAGCGGATCCTACGAGCAGTACTTC.

On this clonotype itself: This may arise from a read error, as a much more abundant clone is one base away. The chain carries TRBV7-8 and TRBJ2-7; D gene unclear. The V end lost 7 bases, the J end lost 1 base, and 11 bases lay between the germline ends. The CDR3 totals 13 residues. Per germline, CDR1 SGHVS and CDR2 FQNEAQ. The CDR3 region has the DNA TGTGCCAGCAACCCCCGTGTGTCCTACGAGCAGTACTTC. This translates into CASNPRVSYEQYF.

This clonotype was observed many times. The J gene is TRBJ2-1, the V gene TRBV7-2; 8 nucleotides agree with TRBD1. This CDR3 has 15 amino acids. Germline assignment: CDR1 SGHTA and CDR2 FQGNSA. Germline trimming cut 5 bases from V and 6 bases from J; bases unmatched to any gene: 9. The CDR3 reads CASSHGQGEGNEQFF. The DNA of the CDR3 is TGTGCCAGCAGCCATGGACAGGGTGAGGGCAATGAGCAGTTCTTC.

Remarks on this clonotype: A much larger clone lies a single base off, so this may be a read error. CDR3 DNA sequence: TGCGCCAGTCACAGGGGAGATTGGTACGAGCAGTTCTTC. It encodes CASHRGDWYEQFF. The chain has TRBV5-1 and TRBJ2-7; TRBD1 matches at 7 bases. With the DNA end fitting TRBJ2-1 better, the J assignment may be wrong. Germline CDR1 and CDR2: SGHRS and YFSETQ. There are 13 residues in the CDR3.

A remark on this clonotype: A much larger clone sits a single nucleotide away, making a read error possible. The chain carries TRBV5-1 and TRBJ2-1; D ambiguous. CDR3 length equals 15 residues. Germline CDR1 reads SGHRS; CDR2 reads YFSETQ. This CDR3 reads CASSLVAGSYNEQLF. CDR3 in DNA: TGCGCCAGCAGCTTGGTGGCAGGCTCCTACAATGAGCAGCTCTTC.

This clonotype has ten or more counts. The chain carries TRBV30 and TRBJ2-5; D gene uncertain. Germline V CDR1 and CDR2: GTSNPN, SVGIG (reference sequence). The CDR3 contains 13 residues. Between the trimmed V and J ends, which lost 5 bases and 4 bases, there was a span of 14 bases. In DNA form, the CDR3 reads TGTGCCTGGGGTAGGCGCTCGCGAGAGACCCAGTACTTC. Translated, it gives CAWGRRSRETQYF.

This clonotype is a singleton in its sample. The genes are TRBV6-2 or TRBV6-3 and TRBJ1-1; no clear D gene. The CDR3 sequence is 12 residues long. Deletions cut 5 bases from V and 5 bases from J, with 9 bases between. The germline gives CDR1 MNHEY, CDR2 SVGEGT. DNA for the CDR3: TGTGCCAGCAGTGCCCAGGAGACTGAAGCTTTCTTT. As protein: CASSAQETEAFF.

This clonotype occurred many times. DNA for the CDR3: TGTGCCAGCGGAGGACCCCATTTTGCCGGGGAGCTGTTTTTT. This sequence encodes CASGGPHFAGELFF. The chain is built from TRBV2 and TRBJ2-2; a weak D match, TRBD2 (5 bases). The germline V and J ends were trimmed by 8 bases and 6 bases, with 16 bases remaining between them. This CDR3 region has 14 residues. Germline loops: CDR1 SNHLY, CDR2 FYNNEI.

This clonotype has a count of ten or more. The chain uses TRBV12-3 or TRBV12-4 and TRBJ1-1, with TRBD1 as a possible D gene (5 bases). V was clipped by 8 bases and J by 5 bases, with 15 bases between them. The CDR3 extends over 13 amino acids. CDR3 bases: TGTGCCAGCCTGACAGCTCCGGGGACTGAAGCTTTCTTT. It codes for CASLTAPGTEAFF.

This clonotype was seen at least ten times. V usage is TRBV7-2 and J usage is TRBJ2-7; TRBD2 aligns across 8 bases. Per the germline V gene, CDR1 is SGHTA and CDR2 is FQGNSA. The V gene end was trimmed by 1 base and the J gene end by 2 bases; junction bases not matched to a gene: 10. The CDR3 loop spans 17 amino acids. In nucleotides, the CDR3 is TGTGCCAGCAGCTTAGGGCCGGGAGGGTCCATCCCCTACGAGCAGTACTTC. It encodes CASSLGPGGSIPYEQYF.

There are many counts of this clonotype. The genes are TRBV7-2 and TRBJ1-4; 7 positions agree with TRBD1. With 0 bases clipped from V and 0 bases from J, the junction kept 7 bases outside the gene matches. Germline V CDR1 and CDR2: SGHTA, FQGNSA. The CDR3 loop spans 18 amino acids. In DNA, the CDR3 is TGTGCCAGCAGCTTAGCGGCGGGACAGCTTACAACTAATGAAAAACTGTTTTTT. As protein: CASSLAAGQLTTNEKLFF. Full variable domain (rest looked up from reference TRBV7-2 and TRBJ1-4): GAGVSQSPSNKVTEKGKDVELRCDPISGHTALYWYRQSLGQGLEFLIYFQGNSAPDKSGLPSDRFSAERTGGSVSTLTIQRTQQEDSAVYLCASSLAAGQLTTNEKLFFGSGTQLSVL.

In this sample, this clonotype turned up a few times. The CDR3 here is CASSDELNTEAFF. Written as DNA, the CDR3 is TGTGCCAGCAGTGACGAGCTGAACACTGAAGCTTTCTTT. V is TRBV6-4 and J is TRBJ1-1; D gene uncertain. Germline assignment: CDR1 MRHNA and CDR2 SNTAGT. The CDR3 runs 13 residues. V lost 2 bases and J 0 bases, leaving 4 bases between the germline ends.

The rearrangement uses TRBV6-5 and TRBJ1-6; TRBD1 might be the D (5 bases). Trimming removed 1 base from V and 2 bases from J, with 12 bases in between. Germline assignment: CDR1 MNHEY and CDR2 SVGAGI. CDR3 size: 17 residues. The CDR3 DNA sequence: TGTGCCAGCAGTTACTTATCAGGGAATACCTATAATTCACCCCTCCACTTT. Translating gives CASSYLSGNTYNSPLHF.

In its sample, this clonotype was seen a few times. The rearrangement uses TRBV7-2 and TRBJ1-5; TRBD1 matches 7 bases. The J segment lost 4 bases and the V segment lost 6 bases, leaving 9 bases of the junction unmatched. The CDR3 spans 15 residues. Germline values: CDR1 SGHTA, CDR2 FQGNSA. The CDR3 nucleotides read TGTGCCAGCAGTCGGGACAGCTCGGATAATCAGCCCCAGCATTTT. As protein: CASSRDSSDNQPQHF.

This clonotype came up many times. The rearrangement joins TRBV25-1 to TRBJ1-2; no clear D gene. Germline assignment: CDR1 MGHDK and CDR2 SYGVNS. This CDR3 contains 11 residues. Trimming shortened V by 5 bases and J by 8 bases, and 9 bases separated the two germline ends. The CDR3 nucleotides read TGTGCCAGCAGTAAGGGTGTCGGCTACACCTTC. As protein: CASSKGVGYTF.

This clonotype ranks as medium-sized. The V call is TRBV7-2, the J call TRBJ2-5, with D unclear. Germline CDR1 is SGHTA and CDR2 is FQGNSA. V lost 2 bases and J 0 bases, leaving 19 bases between the germline ends. CDR3 length: 18 residues. The CDR3 spells CASSLTQILAADQETQYF. The CDR3, as DNA: TGTGCCAGCAGCTTAACCCAGATACTCGCGGCAGACCAAGAGACCCAGTACTTC.

This clonotype was seen at least ten times. This chain links TRBV11-2 with TRBJ2-1, with TRBD2 identical over 8 bases. The CDR3 consists of 15 residues. With 0 bases clipped from V and 5 bases from J, the junction kept 3 bases outside the gene matches. Per germline, CDR1 SGHAT and CDR2 FQNNGV. The chain's CDR3 is CASSLEAGEHNEQFF. In DNA form, the CDR3 reads TGTGCCAGCAGCTTAGAAGCGGGGGAACACAATGAGCAGTTCTTC.

This clonotype has at least ten counts. The J gene is TRBJ2-7, the V gene TRBV29-1, with 9 bases fitting TRBD1. V gave up 6 bases and J gave up 13 bases; unmatched junction bases: 7. The CDR3 runs to 10 residues. Looked up from germline, CDR1 is SQVTM and CDR2 is ANQGSEA. CDR3 nucleotide sequence: TGCAGCGTACGGGACAGGGAATTATACTTC. It codes for CSVRDRELYF.